A selection of T cell receptor beta chains follows, all from one sample in a study of OX40 agonist ivuxolimab in advanced cancers. Sequencing was performed with immunoSEQ multiplex PCR; in TCRdb, only in-frame clones are kept and a portion is missing. Of more than 70,000 clones detected, roughly nine tenths appear once; the ten largest clones hold 1.5% to 2%. The sequences come from CD4+ or CD8+ T cells sorted from blood, collected in a trial of the OX40 agonist ivuxolimab. The origin of the receptors is an adult with an advanced solid tumor such as melanoma, head and neck, liver or kidney cancer. Both conserved end residues are part of each CDR3. D genes are given only for firm matches. The size of a clone is reported for some rows only, either as once, few or many, or as a class for expanded clones.

abundance: -
j_gene: TRBJ2-3
d_gene: TRBD2
v_gene: TRBV10-1
CDR3aa: CASSSRLAGDTDTQYF
CDR3nt: TGCGCCAGCAGTTCCCGACTAGCGGGAGATACAGATACGCAGTATTTT

abundance: -
j_gene: TRBJ2-5
d_gene: -
v_gene: TRBV5-1
CDR3aa: CASSWGQNRYQETQYF
CDR3nt: TGCGCCAGCAGCTGGGGTCAGAACAGGTACCAAGAGACCCAGTACTTC

abundance: once
j_gene: TRBJ1-4
d_gene: TRBD1
v_gene: TRBV6-1
CDR3aa: CASSRGQGANEKLFF
CDR3nt: TGTGCCAGCAGTAGAGGACAGGGTGCCAATGAAAAACTGTTTTTT

abundance: -
j_gene: TRBJ1-2
d_gene: -
v_gene: TRBV6-5
CDR3aa: CASSWEGRDGYTF
CDR3nt: TGTGCCAGCAGTTGGGAAGGCAGGGATGGCTACACCTTC

abundance: -
j_gene: TRBJ1-1
d_gene: -
v_gene: TRBV12-5
CDR3aa: CASGLEDIKQAPSLTEAFF
CDR3nt: TGTGCTAGTGGTTTAGAAGACATAAAACAGGCCCCCTCGTTAACTGAAGCTTTCTTT

abundance: -
j_gene: TRBJ2-3
d_gene: TRBD1
v_gene: TRBV10-1
CDR3aa: CASSESFRTGRDTQYF
CDR3nt: TGCGCCAGCAGTGAGAGTTTTCGGACAGGGCGAGATACGCAGTATTTT

abundance: -
j_gene: TRBJ1-2
d_gene: -
v_gene: TRBV19
CDR3aa: CASSSRSLPQAGGYTF
CDR3nt: TGTGCCAGTAGTTCCCGATCCTTACCCCAAGCAGGTGGCTACACCTTC

abundance: -
j_gene: TRBJ2-7
d_gene: -
v_gene: TRBV19
CDR3aa: CASSIVPAREQYF
CDR3nt: TGTGCCAGTAGTATAGTACCGGCGAGGGAGCAGTACTTC

abundance: -
j_gene: TRBJ2-7
d_gene: -
v_gene: TRBV6-5
CDR3aa: CASSPDRAYEQYF
CDR3nt: TGTGCCAGCAGCCCGGACAGAGCCTACGAGCAGTACTTC

abundance: -
j_gene: TRBJ2-2
d_gene: TRBD2
v_gene: TRBV30
CDR3aa: CAWRQRGRTGELFF
CDR3nt: TGTGCCTGGCGCCAGCGGGGGAGGACCGGGGAGCTGTTTTTT

abundance: -
j_gene: TRBJ2-7
d_gene: TRBD1
v_gene: TRBV28
CDR3aa: CASRGGPYEQYF
CDR3nt: TGTGCCAGCAGAGGGGGCCCCTACGAGCAGTACTTC

abundance: -
j_gene: TRBJ2-1
d_gene: TRBD2
v_gene: TRBV19
CDR3aa: CASRLAGGPGEQFF
CDR3nt: TGTGCCAGTAGGTTAGCGGGAGGGCCGGGTGAGCAGTTCTTC